This TCR beta chain appears in the sequencing data of a study of shared clonotypes between healthy human individuals. The V and J ends lost 4 bases and 6 bases, in that order; junction bases with no gene match: 3. The length of the CDR3 is 14 residues. CDR1 is MNHEY and CDR2 is SMNVEV in the germline V gene (reference sequence). The method was immunoSEQ multiplex PCR; TCRdb's version includes in-frame clones alone and lacks a portion of them. The profile shows around 640,000 clones, roughly 96% of them singletons. General study findings and limits: Researchers found naive subsets generally carried larger estimated richness than memory subsets.

Regarding this clone: Antigen: not known.

As defined, naive CD8 cells were CD45RO-negative and positively selected for CCR7, with terminally differentiated effector memory CD45RA+ cells excluded. Sequencing was done on a sample of naive CD8+ T cells sorted from blood. The receptor was isolated from a woman aged 25 to 39 in good health. This rearrangement joins TRBV27 to TRBJ2-1; 10 bases are shared with TRBD1. The CDR3 DNA follows: TGTGCCAGCAGTTATGGACAGGGGGGCAATGAGCAGTTCTTC. Encoded protein: CASSYGQGGNEQFF.